This T cell receptor (beta chain) is from a study of human T cells and chemical hapten exposure. As the library was built, unique molecular identifiers were attached to individual cDNA molecules. TCRdb re-called the RACE reads with MiXCR, one entry per CDR3 protein. The sample lists about 140,000 distinct CDR3 sequences, 12% occurring once. Time point specified: patch test 2, 6 weeks after DPC sensitization. As to treatment: therapeutic diphenylcyclopropenone sensitization with weekly scalp DPC. In germline, CDR1 is DFQATT, CDR2 SNEGSKA (reference sequence). Trimming pared 4 bases from V and 9 bases from J, leaving 13 bases between. This CDR3 is 12 amino acids long.

The V call is TRBV20-1, the J call TRBJ2-4; D call uncertain. This receptor was taken from a woman aged 45 to 65 with alopecia areata. Some clones in this sample may be carry-over from other donors' samples. Source: whole blood, taken in connection with sensitization to the hapten diphenylcyclopropenone (DPC). The CDR3 sequence is CSATLDPPIQYF. The CDR3 DNA reads TGCAGTGCTACCCTAGACCCGCCCATTCAGTACTTC.